Below, 31 T cell receptor beta chains from the same sample are listed, as sequenced in a study of a mutant IDH1 vaccine in newly diagnosed glioma. Some clones are missing from TCRdb's copy, which holds only in-frame ones; the method was immunoSEQ multiplex PCR. The sample carries more than 45,000 clones, approximately 90% recorded once. Antigens for these TCRs are unknown. Time point here: week 35, safety follow-up. A 20-mer mutant IDH1 peptide at 300 ug was injected subcutaneously with topical imiquimod. The sample here was PBMCs, taken from a glioma patient whose treatment included an IDH1 peptide vaccine. The receptor set was obtained from a woman aged 40 to 50 with glioma.

This clone was recorded a few times. J is TRBJ2-7 and V is TRBV4-1, with 8 bases fitting TRBD2. The CDR3 is 16 residues long. V lost 0 bases to trimming and J lost 1 base; unmatched junction nucleotides: 5. Germline V gene lookup returns CDR1 MGHRA and CDR2 YSYEKL. DNA for the CDR3: TGCGCCAGCAGCCAAGATTTGGTAGCGGGATCCTACGAGCAGTACTTC. Its translation: CASSQDLVAGSYEQYF.

The rearrangement links TRBV28 to TRBJ1-5; a possible D gene is TRBD1 (5 bases). Trimming removed 7 bases at V and 0 bases at J, with 13 bases between. This CDR3 has 15 amino acids. Per germline, CDR1 MDHEN and CDR2 SYDVKM. In DNA, the CDR3 is TGTGCCAGCAATGGGGCAGAGTATAGCAATCAGCCCCAGCATTTT. Protein product: CASNGAEYSNQPQHF.

This chain connects TRBV25-1 to TRBJ1-2; D possibly corresponds to TRBD1 (5 bases). The V gene's germline CDR1 is MGHDK and CDR2 SYGVNS. The CDR3 covers 14 residues. With 4 bases removed from V and 1 base from J, the gap between germline ends came to 10 bases. CDR3 region: CASSGDPFNYGYTF. DNA of the CDR3: TGTGCCAGCAGTGGGGACCCTTTTAACTATGGCTACACCTTC.

The chain couples TRBV4-1 to TRBJ2-3, with 10 bases aligning to TRBD2. The CDR3 sequence is 16 residues long. The V gene's germline CDR1 is MGHRA and CDR2 YSYEKL. Losses at the gene ends were 1 base for V and 8 bases for J; bases not matched to a gene: 9. The CDR3 is CASSQVSWTSGGTQYF. The CDR3 nucleotides are TGCGCCAGCAGCCAAGTTAGTTGGACTAGCGGAGGTACGCAGTATTTT.

The chain joins TRBV2 to TRBJ2-2; possibly TRBD2 for D (5 bases). V was clipped by 5 bases and J by 4 bases, with 11 bases between them. The CDR3 length is 14 residues. Per germline, CDR1 SNHLY and CDR2 FYNNEI. The CDR3 DNA reads TGTGCCAGCAGTCCCTTCGGGGTCACCGGGGAGCTGTTTTTT. Translated, it gives CASSPFGVTGELFF.

The table lists this clone with a few counts. The V gene is TRBV7-8, the J gene TRBJ1-5; perhaps TRBD1 as D (6 bases). There are 15 residues in the CDR3. Germline-derived CDR1 and CDR2 are SGHVS and FQNEAQ. V was trimmed by 6 bases and J by 0 bases, leaving 12 bases between them. The DNA for the CDR3 is TGTGCCAGCAGACCCGACAGGAGTAGCAATCAGCCCCAGCATTTT. Translation gives CASRPDRSSNQPQHF.

This chain joins TRBV5-1 and TRBJ2-5, with 10 bases lining up with TRBD2. CDR3 size: 17 residues. Trimming took 4 bases from V and 5 from J; bases not matched to a gene: 14. Germline assignment: CDR1 SGHRS and CDR2 YFSETQ. CDR3 nucleotides: TGCGCCAGCAGCCCTGGGGCTAGCGGGAGTATCGGGGAGACCCAGTACTTC. Translation: CASSPGASGSIGETQYF.

About this clone itself: The junction departs from the called germline gene at one end, perhaps through a read error. The chain employs TRBV7-7 and TRBJ2-1; TRBD2 matches at 9 bases. The CDR3 consists of 15 residues. Germline V gives CDR1 SSHAT, CDR2 FNYEAQ (reference sequence). In DNA form, the CDR3 reads TGTGCTAGCAGCTTAGTAGCGGGAGTAGCCAATGAGCAGTTCTTC. It codes for CASSLVAGVANEQFF. Full variable domain (outside the CDR3, taken from reference TRBV7-7 and TRBJ2-1): GAGVSQSPRYKVTKRGQDVTLRCDPISSHATLYWYQQALGQGPEFLTYFNYEAQPDKSGLPSDRFSAERPEGSISTLTIQRTEQRDSAMYRCASSLVAGVANEQFFGPGTRLTVL.

The chain links TRBV6-5 to TRBJ1-5; D is uncertain. Trimming took off 4 bases at V and 4 bases at J, with 17 bases between the two ends. Germline V lookup: CDR1 MNHEY, CDR2 SVGAGI. The CDR3 totals 16 residues. CDR3 protein: CASSFNAATANQPQHF. The CDR3, as DNA: TGTGCCAGCAGTTTTAACGCAGCCACAGCTAATCAGCCCCAGCATTTT.

V is TRBV9 and J is TRBJ2-5; 11 bases fit TRBD2. Germline CDR1 is SGDLS and CDR2 is YYNGEE. Unmatched junction bases numbered 6, after V lost 0 bases and J lost 5 bases. This CDR3 region has 16 residues. The DNA for the CDR3 is TGTGCCAGCAGCGTAGGGGTAGCGGGGGGGGCGGAGACCCAGTACTTC. Amino acids: CASSVGVAGGAETQYF.

The rearrangement uses TRBV5-1 and TRBJ1-3; D gene uncertain. Germline V gene sequence: CDR1 SGHRS, CDR2 YFSETQ. The length of the CDR3 is 16 residues. The V end was cut by 1 base, the J end by 0 bases, with 11 bases between. CDR3 nucleotides: TGCGCCAGCAGCTTGCGGGTCCAAGACTCTGGAAACACCATATATTTT. It is translated as CASSLRVQDSGNTIYF.

The gene calls are TRBV6-6 and TRBJ1-1; D gene unclear. In germline, CDR1 is MNHNY, CDR2 SVGAGI (reference sequence). CDR3 size: 13 residues. V lost 5 bases, J lost 1 base, and 8 bases lay in between. This chain's CDR3 is CASSRAGNTEAFF. In nucleotides, the CDR3 is TGTGCCAGCAGTCGGGCGGGGAACACTGAAGCTTTCTTT.

A single count supports this clone. The chain combines TRBV5-1 with TRBJ2-5, with 13 bases that match TRBD2. The CDR3 is made up of 16 amino acids. Germline assignment: CDR1 SGHRS and CDR2 YFSETQ. V was clipped by 4 bases and J by 8 bases; unmatched bases: 11. The CDR3 region is CASSPTTSGRSITQYF. CDR3 nucleotide sequence: TGCGCCAGCAGCCCCACGACTAGCGGGAGGAGTATTACCCAGTACTTC.

This chain joins TRBV13 and TRBJ2-3; 12 bases are shared with TRBD2. CDR3 length equals 16 residues. J was trimmed by 2 bases and V by 4 bases; bases with no gene match: 4. The germline V gene has CDR1 PRHDT and CDR2 FYEKMQ (reference sequence). The DNA for the CDR3 is TGTGCCAGCAGCTACGGACTAGCGGGGTACACAGATACGCAGTATTTT. It specifies CASSYGLAGYTDTQYF.

This chain connects TRBV6-1 to TRBJ1-1; weak D call: TRBD1 (6 bases). This CDR3 region has 14 residues. The germline V gene encodes CDR1 MNHNS and CDR2 SASEGT. Trimming shortened V by 6 bases and J by 5 bases, and 16 bases separated the two germline ends. Here the CDR3 reads CASRIGGEKTEAFF. CDR3 DNA: TGTGCCAGCAGGATAGGGGGTGAGAAGACTGAAGCTTTCTTT.

The V gene is TRBV13, the J gene TRBJ2-7; TRBD2 matches 13 bases. The CDR3 spans 16 residues. With V trimmed by 4 bases and J by 2 bases, 5 bases remained unmatched. The germline gives CDR1 PRHDT, CDR2 FYEKMQ (reference sequence). CDR3 protein: CASSSGTSGDTYEQYF. CDR3 sequence (DNA): TGTGCCAGCAGCTCCGGGACTAGCGGGGACACCTACGAGCAGTACTTC.

The gene calls are TRBV30 and TRBJ2-3; D may be TRBD2 (7 bases). The length of the CDR3 is 14 residues. CDR1 and CDR2 (germline): GTSNPN, SVGIG (reference sequence). The V gene lost 2 bases and the J gene lost 3 bases, with 12 bases spanning the gap. CDR3 amino acids: CAWSYGGATDTQYF. The CDR3, as DNA: TGTGCCTGGAGTTATGGGGGGGCTACAGATACGCAGTATTTT. The full variable domain, with the rest looked up from reference TRBV30 and TRBJ2-3, is SQTIHQWPATLVQPVGSPLSLECTVEGTSNPNLYWYRQAAGRGLQLLFYSVGIGQISSEVPQNLSASRPQDRQFILSSKKLLLSDSGFYLCAWSYGGATDTQYFGPGTRLTVL.

The chain has TRBV2 and TRBJ2-5; no clear D gene. From germline, CDR1 is SNHLY and CDR2 FYNNEI. There are 14 residues in the CDR3. Trimming stripped 4 bases from V and 2 bases from J, with 11 bases between. In DNA, the CDR3 is TGTGCCAGCAGTGCCGACCCCCTACAAGAGACCCAGTACTTC. This codes for CASSADPLQETQYF.

This chain uses TRBV5-6 with TRBJ2-3; the match to TRBD1 covers 8 bases. This CDR3 spans 16 amino acids. CDR1 is SGHDT and CDR2 is YYEEEE in the germline V gene. J lost 2 bases, V lost 3 bases, and 8 bases had no gene match. In nucleotides, the CDR3 is TGTGCCAGCAGCTCCTCCGACAGGGGATACACAGATACGCAGTATTTT. Amino acid sequence: CASSSSDRGYTDTQYF.

This chain links TRBV19 with TRBJ2-7, with D tentatively TRBD1 or TRBD2 (5 bases each). Trimming stripped 9 bases from V and 2 bases from J, with 11 bases between. Germline lookup yields CDR1 LNHDA and CDR2 SQIVND (reference sequence). There are 12 residues in the CDR3. The CDR3, as DNA: TGTGCCAGCCGGGACGGAGCCTACGAGCAGTACTTC. Its protein product is CASRDGAYEQYF.

This CDR3 reads CASSTGTGSNYGYTF. CDR3 DNA sequence: TGTGCCAGCAGCACCGGGACAGGGTCCAACTATGGCTACACCTTC. The V gene is TRBV7-2, the J gene TRBJ1-2, with 9 bases identical to TRBD1. This CDR3 has 15 amino acids. J was trimmed by 2 bases and V by 5 bases; bases with no gene match: 6. Germline V gene data show CDR1 as SGHTA and CDR2 as FQGNSA.

V and J are TRBV2 and TRBJ1-1; D gene ambiguous. There are 14 residues in the CDR3. Trimming left V 2 bases short and J 1 base short, with 8 bases between. Germline CDR1 and CDR2: SNHLY and FYNNEI. The CDR3 bases are TGTGCCAGCAGTGAAAGGCGGGGGAACACTGAAGCTTTCTTT. It codes for CASSERRGNTEAFF.

The chain joins TRBV4-1 to TRBJ1-1; possibly TRBD1 for D (5 bases). Germline V CDR1 and CDR2: MGHRA, YSYEKL. This CDR3 spans 15 amino acids. Trimming took off 3 bases at V and 1 base at J, with 12 bases between the two ends. The CDR3 loop is CASSHPRGRNTEAFF. The CDR3 nucleotides read TGCGCCAGCAGCCACCCCCGGGGGAGGAACACTGAAGCTTTCTTT.

This chain connects TRBV7-9 to TRBJ2-5; D perhaps matches TRBD1 (5 bases). Trimming took 7 bases from V and 5 from J, leaving 26 bases between them. Germline CDR1 SEHNR, CDR2 FQNEAQ (reference sequence). The CDR3 totals 17 residues. This CDR3 is CASTTPWGEPQEETQYF. CDR3 DNA sequence: TGTGCCAGCACCACCCCGTGGGGCGAGCCGCAGGAGGAGACCCAGTACTTC.

The gene calls are TRBV7-6 and TRBJ2-1; D is possibly TRBD1 (5 bases). The CDR3 contains 14 residues. Germline-derived CDR1 and CDR2 are SGHVS and FNYEAQ. Trimming pared 1 base from V and 9 bases from J, leaving 13 bases between. The CDR3 bases are TGTGCCAGCAGCTTAGTTCAGGGAACAGGTGAGCAGTTCTTC. Its protein is CASSLVQGTGEQFF.

This clone was seen just once. The CDR3 nucleotides read TGTGCCAGCAGCGTAGTAGGGGATGGCGAGCAGTACTTC. Translating gives CASSVVGDGEQYF. The rearrangement joins TRBV9 to TRBJ2-7; D possibly corresponds to TRBD1 (5 bases). Germline assignment: CDR1 SGDLS and CDR2 YYNGEE. This CDR3 has 13 residues. Deletions cut 0 bases from V and 6 bases from J, with 10 bases between. The full variable domain, completed using reference TRBV9 and TRBJ2-7, is DSGVTQTPKHLITATGQRVTLRCSPRSGDLSVYWYQQSLDQGLQFLIQYYNGEERAKGNILERFSAQQFPDLHSELNLSSLELGDSALYFCASSVVGDGEQYFGPGTRLTVT.

The chain recombines TRBV18 with TRBJ2-7; TRBD2 might be the D (5 bases). This CDR3 is built from 13 residues. Per the germline V gene, CDR1 is KGHSH and CDR2 is LQKENI. Trimming shortened V by 0 bases and J by 2 bases, and 5 bases separated the two germline ends. The CDR3 loop reads CASSPPGTYEQYF. The CDR3 coding sequence is TGTGCCAGCTCACCACCCGGGACCTACGAGCAGTACTTC.

The chain combines TRBV2 with TRBJ2-2, with 13 nucleotides matching TRBD2. Germline CDR1 SNHLY, CDR2 FYNNEI. The ends lost 6 bases at V and 0 bases at J; junction bases unmatched: 4. The CDR3 runs to 17 residues. CDR3 in DNA: TGTGCCAGCAGGGGACTAGCGGGAAACGCGAACACCGGGGAGCTGTTTTTT. Amino acids: CASRGLAGNANTGELFF.

CDR3 in DNA: TGTGCCAGCAGCTTAGGTGCTAGTAGGTCTGAAGCTTTCTTT. This encodes CASSLGASRSEAFF. V is TRBV7-9 and J is TRBJ1-1; no definite D call. The germline gives CDR1 SEHNR, CDR2 FQNEAQ (reference sequence). The germline V and J ends were trimmed by 1 base and 6 bases, with 12 bases remaining between them. CDR3 length equals 14 residues.

The chain employs TRBV6-1 and TRBJ2-5; D not certain. The V gene lost 4 bases and the J gene lost 7 bases, with 13 bases spanning the gap. The CDR3 runs to 13 residues. Germline assignment: CDR1 MNHNS and CDR2 SASEGT. CDR3 region: CASSGPPLRTQYF. The CDR3 DNA sequence: TGTGCCAGCAGTGGCCCCCCGCTTCGGACCCAGTACTTC.

This rearrangement joins TRBV7-2 to TRBJ2-1, with TRBD2 matching 11 bases. Germline trimming cut 4 bases from V and 5 bases from J; bases unmatched to any gene: 7. Germline CDR1 and CDR2: SGHTA and FQGNSA. The CDR3 length is 16 residues. CDR3 nucleotide sequence: TGTGCCAGCAGCTCCATAGCGGGGGGGCCCGACAATGAGCAGTTCTTC. Translating gives CASSSIAGGPDNEQFF.